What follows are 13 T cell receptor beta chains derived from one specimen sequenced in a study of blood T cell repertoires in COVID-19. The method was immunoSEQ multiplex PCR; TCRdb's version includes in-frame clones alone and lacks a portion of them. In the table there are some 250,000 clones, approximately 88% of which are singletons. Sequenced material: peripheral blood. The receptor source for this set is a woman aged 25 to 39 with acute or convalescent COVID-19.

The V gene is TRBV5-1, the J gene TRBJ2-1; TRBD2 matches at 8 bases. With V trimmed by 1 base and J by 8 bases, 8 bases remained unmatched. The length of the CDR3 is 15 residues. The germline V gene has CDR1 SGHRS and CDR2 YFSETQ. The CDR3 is CASSLLLAEGDEQFF. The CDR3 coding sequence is TGCGCCAGCAGCTTGTTACTAGCGGAAGGCGATGAGCAGTTCTTC.

The CDR3 loop is CAGPYSNQPQHF. The DNA for the CDR3 is TGCGCCGGGCCATATAGCAATCAGCCCCAGCATTTT. This chain connects TRBV5-1 to TRBJ1-5; D is ambiguous. V was cut by 10 bases and J by 0 bases, with 8 bases left in between. The CDR3 has 12 amino acids. Looked up from germline, CDR1 is SGHRS and CDR2 is YFSETQ. Full variable domain (remainder filled in from reference TRBV5-1 and TRBJ1-5): KAGVTQTPRYLIKTRGQQVTLSCSPISGHRSVSWYQQTPGQGLQFLFEYFSETQRNKGNFPGRFSGRQFSNSRSEMNVSTLELGDSALYLCAGPYSNQPQHFGDGTRLSIL.

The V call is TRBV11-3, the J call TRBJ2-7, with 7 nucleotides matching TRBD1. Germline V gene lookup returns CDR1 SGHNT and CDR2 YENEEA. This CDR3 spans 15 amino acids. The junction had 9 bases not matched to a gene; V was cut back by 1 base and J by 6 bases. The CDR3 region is CASSLGGTDLVEQYF. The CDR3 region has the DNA TGTGCCAGCAGCTTAGGGGGGACAGATCTGGTCGAGCAGTACTTC. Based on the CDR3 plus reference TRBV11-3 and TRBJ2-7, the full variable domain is EAGVVQSPRYKIIEKKQPVAFWCNPISGHNTLYWYLQNLGQGPELLIRYENEEAVDDSQLPKDRFSAERLKGVDSTLKIQPAELGDSAVYLCASSLGGTDLVEQYFGPGTRLTVT.

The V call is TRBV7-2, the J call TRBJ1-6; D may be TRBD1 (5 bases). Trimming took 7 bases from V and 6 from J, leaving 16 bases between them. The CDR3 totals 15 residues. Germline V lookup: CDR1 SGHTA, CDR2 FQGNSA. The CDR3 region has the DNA TGTGCCAGCACCCCGGGTTGGGGCGGTAATTCACCCCTCCACTTT. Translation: CASTPGWGGNSPLHF.

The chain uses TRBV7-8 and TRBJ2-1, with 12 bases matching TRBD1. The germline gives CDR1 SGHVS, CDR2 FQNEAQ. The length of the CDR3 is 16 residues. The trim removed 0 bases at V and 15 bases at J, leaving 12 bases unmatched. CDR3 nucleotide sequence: TGTGCCAGCAGCTTAGCGAGGGGACAGGGGGCGCAGTTTCGGTTCTTC. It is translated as CASSLARGQGAQFRFF.

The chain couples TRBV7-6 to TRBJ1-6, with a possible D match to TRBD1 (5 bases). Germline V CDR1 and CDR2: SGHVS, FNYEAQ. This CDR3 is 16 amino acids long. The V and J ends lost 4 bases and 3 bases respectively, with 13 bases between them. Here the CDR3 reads CASSSQDRFYNSPLHF. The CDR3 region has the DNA TGTGCCAGCAGCTCCCAAGACAGATTCTATAATTCACCCCTCCACTTT.

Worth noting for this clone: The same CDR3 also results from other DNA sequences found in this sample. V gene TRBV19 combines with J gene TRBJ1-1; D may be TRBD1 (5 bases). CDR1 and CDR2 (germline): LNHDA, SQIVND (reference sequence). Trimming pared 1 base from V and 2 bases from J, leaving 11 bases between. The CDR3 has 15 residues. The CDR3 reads CASSIAAGGNTEAFF. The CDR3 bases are TGTGCCAGTAGTATAGCGGCCGGGGGAAACACTGAAGCTTTCTTT.

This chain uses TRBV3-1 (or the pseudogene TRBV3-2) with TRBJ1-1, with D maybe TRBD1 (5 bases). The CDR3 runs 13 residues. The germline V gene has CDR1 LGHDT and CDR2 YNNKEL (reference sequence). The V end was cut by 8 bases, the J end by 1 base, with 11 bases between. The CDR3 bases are TGTGCCAGCTGGGCAGACAGGAACACTGAAGCTTTCTTT. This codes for CASWADRNTEAFF.

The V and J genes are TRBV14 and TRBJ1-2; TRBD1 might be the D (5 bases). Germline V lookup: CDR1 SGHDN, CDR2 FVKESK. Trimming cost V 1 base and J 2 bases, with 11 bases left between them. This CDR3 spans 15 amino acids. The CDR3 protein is CASSQAGDSNYGYTF. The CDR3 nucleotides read TGTGCCAGCAGCCAAGCGGGGGACTCCAACTATGGCTACACCTTC. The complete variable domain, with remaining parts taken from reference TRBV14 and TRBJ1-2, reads EAGVTQFPSHSVIEKGQTVTLRCDPISGHDNLYWYRRVMGKEIKFLLHFVKESKQDESGMPNNRFLAERTGGTYSTLKVQPAELEDSGVYFCASSQAGDSNYGYTFGSGTRLTVV.

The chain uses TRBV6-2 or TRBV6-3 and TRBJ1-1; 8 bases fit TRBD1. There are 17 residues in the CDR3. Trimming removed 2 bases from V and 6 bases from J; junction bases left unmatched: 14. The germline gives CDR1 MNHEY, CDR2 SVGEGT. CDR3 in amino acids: CASSYPPRTGLMAEAFF. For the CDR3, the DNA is TGTGCCAGCAGTTACCCGCCTCGGACAGGGCTAATGGCTGAAGCTTTCTTT.

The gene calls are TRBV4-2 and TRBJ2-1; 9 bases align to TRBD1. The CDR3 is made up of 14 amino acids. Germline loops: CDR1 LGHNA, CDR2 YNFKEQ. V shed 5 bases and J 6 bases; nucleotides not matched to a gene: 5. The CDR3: CASSRTGVPNEQFF. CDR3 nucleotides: TGTGCCAGCAGCAGGACAGGGGTCCCCAATGAGCAGTTCTTC.

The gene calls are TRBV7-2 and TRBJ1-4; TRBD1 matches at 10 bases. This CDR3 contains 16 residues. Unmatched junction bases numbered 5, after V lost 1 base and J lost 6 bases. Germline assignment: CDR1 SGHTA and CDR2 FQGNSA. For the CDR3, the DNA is TGTGCCAGCAGCTTAGTTCCAGGGACAGGGGATGAAAAACTGTTTTTT. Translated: CASSLVPGTGDEKLFF.

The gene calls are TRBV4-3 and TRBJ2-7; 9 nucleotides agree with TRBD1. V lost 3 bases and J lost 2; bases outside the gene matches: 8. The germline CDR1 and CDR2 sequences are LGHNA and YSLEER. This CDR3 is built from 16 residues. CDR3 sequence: CASSQESGTGPYEQYF. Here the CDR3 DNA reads TGCGCCAGCAGCCAGGAATCCGGGACAGGGCCCTACGAGCAGTACTTC.